This T cell receptor beta chain appears in the sequencing data of a study of early stage breast cancer tumors. Sequencing was performed with immunoSEQ multiplex PCR; in TCRdb, only in-frame clones are kept and a portion is missing. Altogether more than 55,000 clones are present, 65% to 80% being singletons, with the ten largest covering about 3.7%. From germline, CDR1 is MGHRA and CDR2 YSYEKL. This CDR3 has 14 residues. Trimming shortened V by 5 bases and J by 8 bases, and 17 bases separated the two germline ends. Specimen: blood. This sequence was found in a person between 30 and 45 years old with breast cancer. V usage is TRBV4-1 and J usage is TRBJ2-3, with D maybe TRBD2 (5 bases). This CDR3 is CASSSGLGPGTQYF. For the CDR3, the DNA is TGCGCCAGCAGCTCTGGACTTGGCCCAGGTACGCAGTATTTT.